The clone carrying this TCR beta chain occurred a few times. The V end lost 6 bases, the J end lost 2 bases, and 16 bases lay between the germline ends. This CDR3 spans 14 amino acids. Germline lookup yields CDR1 DFQATT and CDR2 SNEGSKA (reference sequence). The sample originates from a study of T cells after yellow fever vaccination. TCRdb re-called the 5' RACE reads with MiXCR, one entry per CDR3 protein. The sample has 300,000 to 350,000 distinct CDR3 sequences, approximately 4.2% seen once; the top ten hold less than 25%. The chain uses TRBV20-1 and TRBJ2-5; maybe TRBD2 (5 bases). This sequence originates from a man between 18 and 29 years old who received the YFV17D yellow fever vaccine. Here the sequenced sample was PBMCs, taken 5 days after the yellow fever booster vaccination. This CDR3 reads CSARTYSAQETQYF. In DNA, the CDR3 is TGCAGTGCCCGGACCTATAGCGCTCAAGAGACCCAGTACTTC.